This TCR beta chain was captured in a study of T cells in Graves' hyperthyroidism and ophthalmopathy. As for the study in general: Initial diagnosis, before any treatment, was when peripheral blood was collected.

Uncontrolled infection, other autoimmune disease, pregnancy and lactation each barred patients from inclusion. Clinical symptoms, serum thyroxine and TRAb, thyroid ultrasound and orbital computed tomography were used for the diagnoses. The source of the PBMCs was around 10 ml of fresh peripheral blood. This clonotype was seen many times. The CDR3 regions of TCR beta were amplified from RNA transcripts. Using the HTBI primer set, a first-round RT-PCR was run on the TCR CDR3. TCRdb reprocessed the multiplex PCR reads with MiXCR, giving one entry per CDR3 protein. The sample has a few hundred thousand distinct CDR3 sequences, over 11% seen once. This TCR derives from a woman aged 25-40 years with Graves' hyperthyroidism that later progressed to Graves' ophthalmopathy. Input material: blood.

DNA for the CDR3: TGTGCCAGCAGCGTAGATCCGTCAGAAGAGACCCAGTACTTC. As protein: CASSVDPSEETQYF. The rearrangement links TRBV9 to TRBJ2-5; D call uncertain. Germline loops: CDR1 SGDLS, CDR2 YYNGEE. The CDR3 is 14 amino acids. Trimming pared 0 bases from V and 3 bases from J, leaving 9 bases between.